This TCR beta chain was obtained from a study of T cells expressing NK-cell markers. No DNA is given; TCRdb re-called the 5' RACE reads and lists each CDR3 protein once. The repertoire shows approximately 150,000 distinct CDR3 sequences; the top ten hold 18%. Study-level points and caveats: Of CD8+ T cells, about 1.0-7.5% belonged to dominant NKG2C+ clonotypes in roughly 6 donors.

In regard to this clonotype: Its antigen is not known.

This CDR3 is 17 amino acids long. The specimen sequenced was blood T cells: a sorted CD56 or NKG2C T cell subset, CD4+ or CD8+ T cells, or bulk PBMC T cells (not recorded which). The chain combines TRBV12-3 or TRBV12-4 with TRBJ1-6; TCRdb indicates TRBD1, and absent DNA this call remains unverified. The receptor was derived from a woman aged 18 to 75 in good health. The CDR3 region is CASRTTGVRSYNSPLHF.